This T cell receptor (beta chain) was documented in a study of blood T cell repertoires in COVID-19. Study processing details: Counts of nucleated cells, estimated from reference gene primer amplification, were obtained. TCRdb's copy holds only in-frame clones and misses some; the assay was immunoSEQ multiplex PCR. The V and J calls and the clone size are those of that table, but D and trimming were determined from the DNA. The sample has about 410,000 clones, more than 80% seen once; the top ten hold approximately 1.5%. The V end was cut by 4 bases, the J end by 4 bases, with 10 bases between. This CDR3 is built from 13 residues.

The sequenced material came from peripheral blood. V is TRBV12-3 or TRBV12-4 and J is TRBJ1-1; D is ambiguous. This TCR came from a woman aged 30 to 39 with active or convalescent COVID-19. This CDR3 is CASSSTPITEAFF. In DNA, the CDR3 is TGTGCCAGCAGTTCGACACCGATCACTGAAGCTTTCTTT.